Listed below are T cell receptor beta chains from one sample, sequenced in a study of cytomegalovirus exposure and HLA in healthy donors. Assay used: immunoSEQ multiplex PCR; TCRdb lists only in-frame clones, some missing. The sample lists some 110,000 clones; about 82% were seen once. Source material: PBMCs. These receptors came from a man in his fifties in good health and CMV-seronegative. Each CDR3 is given with its conserved first and last residue. D genes are given only for firm matches. Part of the rows lack a size; the others show once, few, many or a class for expanded clones.

14 TRBJ2-3 TRBV7-2 once - TGTGCCAGCAGCTTAATCTTCAGCACAGATACGCAGTATTTT CASSLIFSTDTQYF
13 TRBJ2-7 TRBV6-1 - - TGTGCCAGCAAAAGGGACAACTCCTACGAGCAGTACTTC CASKRDNSYEQYF
15 TRBJ2-2 TRBV5-5 once - TGTGCCAGCAGCTTGCTAGGGGCGAACACCGGGGAGCTGTTTTTT CASSLLGANTGELFF
13 TRBJ1-2 TRBV28 once - TGTGCCAGCAGTTTATTTCCAGGGGATGGCTACACCTTC CASSLFPGDGYTF
14 TRBJ2-3 TRBV5-1 - - TGCGCCAGCAGCTTGGGACCGCCGGGAGATACGCAGTATTTT CASSLGPPGDTQYF
13 TRBJ2-7 TRBV5-1 once - TGCGCCAGCAGCGCGGGGCACTCCTACGAGCAGTACTTC CASSAGHSYEQYF
14 TRBJ1-1 TRBV7-8 - TRBD1 TGTGCCAGCAGTTCCCAGGGGGCGGAGACTGAAGCTTTCTTT CASSSQGAETEAFF
15 TRBJ1-5 TRBV28 - TRBD1 TGTGCCAGCAGTTTTCAGGGGGTAAGCAATCAGCCCCAGCATTTT CASSFQGVSNQPQHF
18 TRBJ1-1 TRBV11-2 - - TGTGCCAGCAGCTTTAGGGGTCAGGGCAGGGCTATGAACACTGAAGCTTTCTTT CASSFRGQGRAMNTEAFF
15 TRBJ1-1 TRBV27 - - TGTGCCAGCAGTTGGGGGGGGACGGTGAACACTGAAGCTTTCTTT CASSWGGTVNTEAFF
15 TRBJ1-6 TRBV2 - - TGTGCCAGCAGTGTTCGGTCAGGGCAAGCGTCACCCCTCCACTTT CASSVRSGQASPLHF
15 TRBJ1-5 TRBV5-5 - TRBD1 TGTGCCAGCAGTAAGACCGGGACAGGTAATCAGCCCCAGCATTTT CASSKTGTGNQPQHF
14 TRBJ1-5 TRBV7-9 - TRBD1 TGTGCCAGCAGCTTGGGACAGAACAATCAGCCCCAGCATTTT CASSLGQNNQPQHF